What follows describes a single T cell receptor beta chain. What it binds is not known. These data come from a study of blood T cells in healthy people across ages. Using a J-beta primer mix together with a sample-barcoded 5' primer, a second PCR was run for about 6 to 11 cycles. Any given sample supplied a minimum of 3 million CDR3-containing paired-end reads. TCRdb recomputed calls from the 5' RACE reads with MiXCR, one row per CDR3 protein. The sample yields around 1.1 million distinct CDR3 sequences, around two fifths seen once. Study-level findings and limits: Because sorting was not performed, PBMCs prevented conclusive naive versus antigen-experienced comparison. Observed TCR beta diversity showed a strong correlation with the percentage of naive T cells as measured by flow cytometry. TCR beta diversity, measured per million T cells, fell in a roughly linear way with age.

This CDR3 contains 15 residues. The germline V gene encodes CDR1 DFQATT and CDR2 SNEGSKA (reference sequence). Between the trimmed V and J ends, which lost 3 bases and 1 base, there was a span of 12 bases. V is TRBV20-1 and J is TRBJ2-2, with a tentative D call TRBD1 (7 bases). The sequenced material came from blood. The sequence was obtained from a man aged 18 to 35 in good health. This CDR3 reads CSARGRTGNTGELFF. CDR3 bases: TGCAGTGCTAGGGGGAGGACAGGGAACACCGGGGAGCTGTTTTTT.